The present TCR beta chain was sequenced within a study of T cell responses to AZD1222 COVID-19 vaccine. This CDR3 has 13 residues. The V end lost 10 bases, the J end lost 10 bases, and 20 bases lay between the germline ends. Using immunoSEQ multiplex PCR, the repertoire was profiled, and TCRdb retains in-frame clones only, with some absent. Altogether over 100,000 clones are present, just under 95% being singletons, with the ten largest covering around 7%. The source is an adult in good health. The chain joins TRBV12-3 or TRBV12-4 to TRBJ2-1; TRBD2 might be the D (7 bases). Here the sequenced sample was peripheral blood, taken on day 0 of AZD1222 vaccination. CDR3 DNA: TGTGCCACCCTAGGGGGAGGGCCTCGAGAGCAGTTCTTC. Translating gives CATLGGGPREQFF.